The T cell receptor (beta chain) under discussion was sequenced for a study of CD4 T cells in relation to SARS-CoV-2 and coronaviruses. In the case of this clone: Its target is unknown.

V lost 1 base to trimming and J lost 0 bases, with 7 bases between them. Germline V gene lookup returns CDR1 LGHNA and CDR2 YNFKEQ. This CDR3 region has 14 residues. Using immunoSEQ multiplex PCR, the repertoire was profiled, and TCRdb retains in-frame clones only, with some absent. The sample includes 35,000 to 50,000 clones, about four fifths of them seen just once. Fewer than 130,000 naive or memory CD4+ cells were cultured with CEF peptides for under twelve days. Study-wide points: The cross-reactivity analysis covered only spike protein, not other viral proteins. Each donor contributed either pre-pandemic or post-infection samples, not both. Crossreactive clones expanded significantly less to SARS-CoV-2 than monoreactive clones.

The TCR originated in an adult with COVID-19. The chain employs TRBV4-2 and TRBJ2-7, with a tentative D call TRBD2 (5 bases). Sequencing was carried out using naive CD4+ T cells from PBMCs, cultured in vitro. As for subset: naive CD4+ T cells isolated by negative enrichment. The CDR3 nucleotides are TGTGCCAGCAGCCAAGCGGCGGGCTCCTACGAGCAGTACTTC. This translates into CASSQAAGSYEQYF.